Following are 20 T cell receptor beta chains from one sample sequenced in a study of vaccination effects on CD4 cells after COVID-19. Antigen-specific CD4+ T cell clonotypes were called by their expansion after viral peptide-pool culture in ViraFEST. Scientists isolated CD4+ T cells after a roughly nine-day culture period ended. Participants were vaccinated with two doses of either the BNT162b2 or mRNA-1273 vaccine. No antigen is known for these receptors. TCRdb's copy holds only in-frame clones and misses some; the assay was immunoSEQ multiplex PCR. The data show over 60,000 clones, 74% seen once. Here the sequenced sample was CD4+ T cells from PBMCs cultured with HCoV-229E spike peptides, taken after COVID-19 vaccination. The origin of the receptors is a human donor who received a COVID-19 vaccine.

This chain links TRBV10-3 with TRBJ1-5; TRBD1 matches at 12 bases. The CDR3 has 17 amino acids. V lost 3 bases to trimming and J lost 9 bases; unmatched junction nucleotides: 12. Germline V gene sequence: CDR1 ENHRY, CDR2 SYGVKD. CDR3 protein: CAISDPGTGGGLRPQHF. Written as DNA, the CDR3 is TGTGCCATCAGTGACCCGGGGACAGGGGGCGGACTTCGGCCCCAGCATTTT.

This CDR3 reads CASSLVRGRRTDTQYF. Written as DNA, the CDR3 is TGTGCCAGCAGCTTGGTACGGGGGAGACGCACAGATACGCAGTATTTT. The chain has TRBV5-8 and TRBJ2-3, with a possible D match to TRBD2 (6 bases). In germline, CDR1 is SGHTS, CDR2 YDEGEE. This CDR3 has 16 amino acids. V was cut by 0 bases and J by 1 base, with 12 bases left in between.

The CDR3 nucleotides are TGTGCCAGCAGCCAAGAATGGGAGACCACAGATACGCAGTATTTT. Encoded protein: CASSQEWETTDTQYF. This chain joins TRBV4-2 and TRBJ2-3, with a possible D match to TRBD2 (5 bases). Trimming cost V 0 bases and J 2 bases, with 9 bases left between them. Germline assignment: CDR1 LGHNA and CDR2 YNFKEQ. The CDR3 loop spans 15 amino acids.

DNA for the CDR3: TGTGCCAGCAGCCGGGGACAGGGAAAAGAGACCCAGTACTTC. Its protein is CASSRGQGKETQYF. This chain joins TRBV21-1 and TRBJ2-5; the table's D gene call, TRBD1, was not cross checked with the DNA. TRBV21-1 is a recognized pseudogene. This CDR3 is 14 amino acids long.

This chain's CDR3 is CASSQVNSFTSPLHF. The DNA of the CDR3 is TGTGCCAGCAGCCAAGTCAACAGCTTTACTTCACCCCTCCACTTT. The gene calls are TRBV3-1 (or the pseudogene TRBV3-2) and TRBJ1-6; D is undetermined. This CDR3 comprises 15 residues. The germline V gene encodes CDR1 LGHDT and CDR2 YNNKEL (reference sequence). Trimming took 1 base from V and 9 from J, leaving 13 bases between them.

The V gene is TRBV12-5, the J gene TRBJ2-3; D gene ambiguous. Germline V gene sequence: CDR1 LGHNT, CDR2 FRNRAP. There are 14 residues in the CDR3. V lost 6 bases and J 2 bases, leaving 12 bases between the germline ends. CDR3: CASGSGLPTDTQYF. CDR3 sequence (DNA): TGTGCTAGTGGCTCGGGCCTTCCCACAGATACGCAGTATTTT.

V usage is TRBV11-2 and J usage is TRBJ2-5; tentatively, D is TRBD2 (6 bases). This CDR3 contains 16 residues. V was cut by 2 bases and J by 4 bases, with 17 bases left in between. CDR1 is SGHAT, CDR2 FQNNGV, per germline. The CDR3 sequence: CASSLTLAPVAETQYF. As DNA, the CDR3 is TGTGCCAGCAGCTTAACCCTAGCGCCCGTTGCAGAGACCCAGTACTTC.

The rearrangement links TRBV7-2 to TRBJ1-2; no clear D gene. V dropped 5 bases and J dropped 8 bases, with 21 bases sitting between them. The CDR3 loop spans 15 amino acids. The germline V gene has CDR1 SGHTA and CDR2 FQGNSA. The CDR3: CASSPAKFSEWGYTF. The CDR3 DNA is TGTGCCAGCAGCCCCGCAAAGTTTTCAGAATGGGGCTACACCTTC.

The chain couples TRBV19 to TRBJ1-6; TRBD1 might be the D (6 bases). Per germline, CDR1 LNHDA and CDR2 SQIVND (reference sequence). This CDR3 comprises 14 residues. V was pared by 5 bases and J by 9 bases, with 14 bases between. CDR3 region: CASSLQGESSPLHF. CDR3 nucleotide sequence: TGTGCCAGTAGTCTACAGGGAGAGAGTTCACCCCTCCACTTT.

The rearrangement links TRBV4-3 to TRBJ1-1; D gene uncertain. V was cut by 1 base and J by 1 base, with 13 bases left in between. CDR3 length: 16 residues. CDR1 is LGHNA, CDR2 YSLEER, per germline. The chain's CDR3 is CASSQAIMQPNTEAFF. CDR3 coding DNA: TGCGCCAGCAGCCAAGCCATTATGCAGCCGAACACTGAAGCTTTCTTT.

This rearrangement joins TRBV7-2 to TRBJ1-2; D uncertain. From germline, CDR1 is SGHTA and CDR2 FQGNSA. V was shortened by 2 bases and J by 1 base, with 8 bases between the two germline ends. CDR3 length equals 14 residues. The CDR3 loop is CASSLYQVNYGYTF. For the CDR3, the DNA is TGTGCCAGCAGCTTATACCAGGTTAACTATGGCTACACCTTC.

V is TRBV7-2 and J is TRBJ1-3; D not resolved. Germline values: CDR1 SGHTA, CDR2 FQGNSA. V was shortened by 1 base and J by 4 bases, with 2 bases between the two germline ends. The CDR3 extends over 12 amino acids. The CDR3 coding sequence is TGTGCCAGCAGCTTAGGAGGAAACACCATATATTTT. Its protein is CASSLGGNTIYF.

The chain joins TRBV18 to TRBJ1-2, with a tentative D call TRBD1 (5 bases). Germline values: CDR1 KGHSH, CDR2 LQKENI. The CDR3 has 12 residues. V was cut by 6 bases and J by 4 bases, with 9 bases left in between. DNA of the CDR3: TGTGCCAGCTCCCCAGACAGCTATGGCTACACCTTC. Translated: CASSPDSYGYTF.

The J gene is TRBJ2-5, the V gene TRBV5-1; D is tentatively TRBD1 or TRBD2 (5 bases each). The V end lost 2 bases, the J end lost 3 bases, and 17 bases lay between the germline ends. Germline V gives CDR1 SGHRS, CDR2 YFSETQ. The CDR3 runs 16 residues. The CDR3 DNA reads as TGCGCCAGCAGCTTTGGGCCCCCCGAGGGGAAAGAGACCCAGTACTTC. This sequence encodes CASSFGPPEGKETQYF. The full variable domain, with the rest looked up from reference TRBV5-1 and TRBJ2-5, is KAGVTQTPRYLIKTRGQQVTLSCSPISGHRSVSWYQQTPGQGLQFLFEYFSETQRNKGNFPGRFSGRQFSNSRSEMNVSTLELGDSALYLCASSFGPPEGKETQYFGPGTRLLVL.

The chain carries TRBV5-1 and TRBJ2-3, with no clear D. Between the trimmed V and J ends, which lost 0 bases and 0 bases, there was a span of 5 bases. The CDR3 is 14 amino acids. Germline assignment: CDR1 SGHRS and CDR2 YFSETQ. CDR3 sequence: CASSLELSTDTQYF. DNA of the CDR3: TGCGCCAGCAGCTTGGAACTGAGCACAGATACGCAGTATTTT.

The chain joins TRBV30 to TRBJ1-5; D is uncertain. There are 14 residues in the CDR3. The V end lost 1 base, the J end lost 7 bases, and 14 bases lay between the germline ends. The germline V gene has CDR1 GTSNPN and CDR2 SVGIG (reference sequence). In DNA form, the CDR3 reads TGTGCCTGGAGTGGAGTGGACTCAGGCCAGCCCCAGCATTTT. This codes for CAWSGVDSGQPQHF.

V gene TRBV6-5 combines with J gene TRBJ1-5, with D unclear. The CDR3 sequence is 13 residues long. The V gene's germline CDR1 is MNHEY and CDR2 SVGAGI. V was pared by 7 bases and J by 2 bases, with 9 bases between. The CDR3 DNA reads TGTGCCAGCACAGGCGAGGGCAATCAGCCCCAGCATTTT. Its translation: CASTGEGNQPQHF.

The rearrangement joins TRBV7-2 to TRBJ1-1; D not certain. The CDR3 contains 13 residues. Germline CDR1 SGHTA, CDR2 FQGNSA. Trimming took 1 base from V and 1 from J, leaving 4 bases between them. The CDR3 protein is CASSLDPNTEAFF. CDR3 bases: TGTGCCAGCAGCTTAGACCCGAACACTGAAGCTTTCTTT.

This rearrangement joins TRBV5-1 to TRBJ2-5; TRBD2 matches 10 bases. Germline lookup yields CDR1 SGHRS and CDR2 YFSETQ. V was clipped by 6 bases and J by 4 bases; unmatched bases: 12. The CDR3 spans 16 residues. DNA of the CDR3: TGCGCCAGCACCCGTGCGACGTTAGCGGGGGGAGAGACCCAGTACTTC. Translated: CASTRATLAGGETQYF. The whole variable domain, filled in from reference TRBV5-1 and TRBJ2-5, reads KAGVTQTPRYLIKTRGQQVTLSCSPISGHRSVSWYQQTPGQGLQFLFEYFSETQRNKGNFPGRFSGRQFSNSRSEMNVSTLELGDSALYLCASTRATLAGGETQYFGPGTRLLVL.

V usage is TRBV28 and J usage is TRBJ1-3, with TRBD1 identical over 7 bases. V lost 4 bases, J lost 0 bases, and 6 bases stayed unmatched. The CDR3 loop spans 16 amino acids. CDR1 and CDR2 from the germline V gene are MDHEN and SYDVKM. CDR3 coding DNA: TGTGCCAGCAGTTCCTTCGGGACAGCCTCTGGAAACACCATATATTTT. Amino acid sequence: CASSSFGTASGNTIYF.